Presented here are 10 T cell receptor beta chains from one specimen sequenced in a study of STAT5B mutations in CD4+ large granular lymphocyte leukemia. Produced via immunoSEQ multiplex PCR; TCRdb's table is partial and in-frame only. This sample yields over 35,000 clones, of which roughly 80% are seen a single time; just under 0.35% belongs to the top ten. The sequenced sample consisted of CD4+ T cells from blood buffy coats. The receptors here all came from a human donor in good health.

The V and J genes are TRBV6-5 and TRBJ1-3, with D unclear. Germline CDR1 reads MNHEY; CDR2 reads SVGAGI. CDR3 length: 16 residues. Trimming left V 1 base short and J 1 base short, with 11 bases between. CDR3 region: CASSYLHRKSGNTIYF. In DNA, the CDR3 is TGTGCCAGCAGTTACTTACACAGAAAGTCTGGAAACACCATATATTTT.

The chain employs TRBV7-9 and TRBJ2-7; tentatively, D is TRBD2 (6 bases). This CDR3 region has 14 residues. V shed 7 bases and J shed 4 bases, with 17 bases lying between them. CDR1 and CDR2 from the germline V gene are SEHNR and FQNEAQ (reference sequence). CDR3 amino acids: CASTPRDSRYEQYF. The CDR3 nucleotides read TGTGCCAGCACCCCACGGGACTCGCGTTACGAGCAGTACTTC.

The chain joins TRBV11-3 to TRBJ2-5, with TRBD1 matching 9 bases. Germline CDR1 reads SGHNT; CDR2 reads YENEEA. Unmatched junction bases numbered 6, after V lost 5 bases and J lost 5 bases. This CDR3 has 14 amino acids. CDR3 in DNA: TGTGCCAGCAGCCCGGGACAGGGAGGGGAGACCCAGTACTTC. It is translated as CASSPGQGGETQYF.

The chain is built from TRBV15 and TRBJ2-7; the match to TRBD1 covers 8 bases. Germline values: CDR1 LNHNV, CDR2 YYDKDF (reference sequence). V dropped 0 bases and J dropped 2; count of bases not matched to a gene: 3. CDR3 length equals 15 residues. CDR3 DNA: TGTGCCACCAGCAGAGATCGGACAGGGACCTACGAGCAGTACTTC. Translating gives CATSRDRTGTYEQYF.

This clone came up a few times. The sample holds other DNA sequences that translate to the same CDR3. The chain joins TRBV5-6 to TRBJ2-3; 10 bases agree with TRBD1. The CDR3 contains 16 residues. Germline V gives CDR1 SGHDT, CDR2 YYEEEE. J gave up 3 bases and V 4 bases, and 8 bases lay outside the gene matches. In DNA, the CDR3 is TGTGCCAGCAGCCTCCGCGGGGGACAGGGGACAGATACGCAGTATTTT. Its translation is CASSLRGGQGTDTQYF.

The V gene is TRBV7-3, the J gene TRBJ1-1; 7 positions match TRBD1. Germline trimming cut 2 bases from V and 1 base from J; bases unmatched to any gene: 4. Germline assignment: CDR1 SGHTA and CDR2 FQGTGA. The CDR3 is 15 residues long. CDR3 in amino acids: CASSLSGQTNTEAFF. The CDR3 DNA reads TGTGCCAGCAGCTTATCGGGACAGACGAACACTGAAGCTTTCTTT.

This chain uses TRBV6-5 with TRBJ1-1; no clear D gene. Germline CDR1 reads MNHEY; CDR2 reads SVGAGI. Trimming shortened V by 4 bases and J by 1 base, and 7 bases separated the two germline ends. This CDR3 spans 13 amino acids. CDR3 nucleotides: TGTGCCAGCAGTTTCGCGGAGAACACTGAAGCTTTCTTT. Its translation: CASSFAENTEAFF.

CDR3 amino acids: CASSRDADGNTIYF. CDR3 in DNA: TGTGCCAGCAGCCGAGACGCGGATGGAAACACCATATATTTT. The chain recombines TRBV7-2 with TRBJ1-3; D remains unclear. The germline CDR1 and CDR2 sequences are SGHTA and FQGNSA. The CDR3 has 14 amino acids. V lost 5 bases and J lost 3, with 11 bases in between.

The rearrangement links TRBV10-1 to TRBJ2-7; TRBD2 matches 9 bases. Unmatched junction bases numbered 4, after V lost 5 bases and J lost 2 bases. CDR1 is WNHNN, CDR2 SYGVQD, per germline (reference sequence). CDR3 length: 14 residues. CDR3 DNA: TGCGCCAGCAGTCCAAGCGGGAGGCCCTACGAGCAGTACTTC. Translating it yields CASSPSGRPYEQYF.

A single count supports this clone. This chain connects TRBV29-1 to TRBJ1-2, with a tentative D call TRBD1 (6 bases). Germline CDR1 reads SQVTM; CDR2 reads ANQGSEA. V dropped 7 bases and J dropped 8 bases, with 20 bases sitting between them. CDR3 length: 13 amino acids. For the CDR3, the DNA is TGCAGCGCGGGGGCGGGGGGCTTGAACGGCTACACCTTC. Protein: CSAGAGGLNGYTF.